This T cell receptor beta chain stems from a study of blood T cell repertoires in COVID-19. Background on the study: The United States, Italy and Spain were the sources of the acute and convalescent COVID-19 samples. T cells, B-cell-depleted T cells, or PBMCs provided the cDNA or gDNA that served as material.

Under the authors' procedure: From reference gene primer amplification, estimates of nucleated cell counts were derived. Clones were sequenced by immunoSEQ multiplex PCR, and TCRdb holds only the in-frame ones, with some missing. That table is the source of V, J and clone size, and D and trimming were worked out from the DNA. Altogether 250,000 to 300,000 clones are present, around 89% being singletons, with the ten largest covering 0.9% to 1%. Trimming removed 8 bases at V and 3 bases at J, with 8 bases between. This CDR3 spans 12 amino acids. Germline CDR1 and CDR2: MNHEY and SVGAGI. The receptor's source is a woman aged 35 to 49 who had recovered from COVID-19. Sequenced: peripheral blood. The rearrangement joins TRBV6-5 to TRBJ2-1; D is unclear. CDR3 residues: CASCSGYNEQFF. The CDR3 coding sequence is TGTGCCAGCTGTTCCGGCTACAATGAGCAGTTCTTC.